The 20 T cell receptor beta chains given below trace back to one sample, sequenced in a study of shared clonotypes between healthy human individuals. Naive CD8 cells lacked CD45RO and underwent positive selection for CCR7, leaving out terminally differentiated effector memory CD45RA+ cells. Data came from immunoSEQ multiplex PCR; TCRdb stores just in-frame clones and leaves some out. The sample holds roughly 770,000 clones; about 97% are singletons and the top ten take around 0.21%. Sequencing used naive CD8+ T cells sorted from blood. The source of these receptors is a man aged 25 to 40 in good health.

This clone was observed a single time. This chain connects TRBV28 to TRBJ2-1; 10 bases align to TRBD2. CDR1 is MDHEN, CDR2 SYDVKM, per germline. The CDR3 is 15 residues long. V dropped 2 bases and J dropped 2; count of bases not matched to a gene: 0. The CDR3 DNA reads as TGTGCCAGCAGTTTACTAGCGGGAGCCTACAATGAGCAGTTCTTC. As protein: CASSLLAGAYNEQFF. Full variable domain (missing parts from reference TRBV28 and TRBJ2-1): DVKVTQSSRYLVKRTGEKVFLECVQDMDHENMFWYRQDPGLGLRLIYFSYDVKMKEKGDIPEGYSVSREKKERFSLILESASTNQTSMYLCASSLLAGAYNEQFFGPGTRLTVL.

The rearrangement joins TRBV4-3 to TRBJ2-2, with a possible D match to TRBD1 (5 bases). CDR1 and CDR2 from the germline V gene are LGHNA and YSLEER. V lost 3 bases, J lost 4 bases, and 12 bases lay in between. The CDR3 is 15 residues long. The CDR3 nucleotides read TGCGCCAGCAGCCACGGTTTGACAGCCACCGGGGAGCTGTTTTTT. It is translated as CASSHGLTATGELFF.

The V gene is TRBV4-2, the J gene TRBJ2-5, with D tentatively TRBD1 (5 bases). The CDR3 runs 16 residues. Trimming took off 1 base at V and 4 bases at J, with 16 bases between the two ends. CDR1 is LGHNA, CDR2 YNFKEQ, per germline. This CDR3 is CASSQVIQDTGETQYF. In DNA form, the CDR3 reads TGTGCCAGCAGCCAAGTCATTCAGGACACAGGAGAGACCCAGTACTTC.

This chain connects TRBV6-6 to TRBJ2-1, with D tentatively TRBD2 (6 bases). Germline loops: CDR1 MNHNY, CDR2 SVGAGI (reference sequence). This CDR3 is built from 13 residues. V lost 8 bases and J 7 bases, leaving 15 bases between the germline ends. CDR3 nucleotide sequence: TGTGCCAGCCGAGTTACTAGCTCAAATGAGCAGTTCTTC. Protein sequence: CASRVTSSNEQFF.

The chain couples TRBV4-1 to TRBJ2-1, with TRBD1 as a possible D gene (5 bases). The CDR3 totals 12 residues. Trimming removed 3 bases from V and 5 bases from J, with 5 bases in between. Germline-derived CDR1 and CDR2 are MGHRA and YSYEKL. The CDR3 loop is CASSQTDNEQFF. CDR3 DNA sequence: TGCGCCAGCAGCCAGACAGACAATGAGCAGTTCTTC.

With regard to this clone: The junction differs from germline at one of its ends, possibly a read error. The chain uses TRBV5-3 and TRBJ2-1; D may be TRBD2 (6 bases). TRBV5-3 is recorded as an ORF, its role being uncertain. The CDR3 contains 15 residues. The CDR3 nucleotides are TGTGCCAGCAGCTGGGCGGGAAGGGACTTCAATGAGCAGTTCTTC. It codes for CASSWAGRDFNEQFF.

The rearrangement uses TRBV7-9 and TRBJ2-1; a weak D match, TRBD2 (5 bases). Germline assignment: CDR1 SEHNR and CDR2 FQNEAQ (reference sequence). This CDR3 region has 14 residues. V shed 8 bases and J shed 3 bases, with 14 bases lying between them. CDR3 DNA: TGTGCCAGCTGTACGTCGGGGTTCTACAATGAGCAGTTCTTC. This gives the protein CASCTSGFYNEQFF.

This chain links TRBV15 with TRBJ2-3, with TRBD1 matching 8 bases. Unmatched junction bases numbered 5, after V lost 5 bases and J lost 1 base. This CDR3 spans 15 amino acids. Germline assignment: CDR1 LNHNV and CDR2 YYDKDF (reference sequence). The CDR3 sequence is CATSLPGQGTDTQYF. For the CDR3, the DNA is TGTGCCACCAGCCTACCGGGACAGGGCACAGATACGCAGTATTTT.

The chain's CDR3 is CASSLGSENTQYF. For the CDR3, the DNA is TGTGCCAGCAGCTTAGGCAGCGAGAATACGCAGTATTTT. The J gene is TRBJ2-3, the V gene TRBV11-2; no definite D call. This CDR3 has 13 amino acids. Trimming removed 1 base at V and 7 bases at J, with 9 bases between. In germline, CDR1 is SGHAT, CDR2 FQNNGV. Based on the CDR3 plus reference TRBV11-2 and TRBJ2-3, the full variable domain is EAGVAQSPRYKIIEKRQSVAFWCNPISGHATLYWYQQILGQGPKLLIQFQNNGVVDDSQLPKDRFSAERLKGVDSTLKIQPAKLEDSAVYLCASSLGSENTQYFGPGTRLTVL.

This chain connects TRBV7-2 to TRBJ2-1; 7 nucleotides line up with TRBD2. Germline trimming cut 2 bases from V and 3 bases from J; bases unmatched to any gene: 4. Germline V gene lookup returns CDR1 SGHTA and CDR2 FQGNSA. The CDR3 contains 15 residues. For the CDR3, the DNA is TGTGCCAGCAGCTTACCTAGCGGTATCTACAATGAGCAGTTCTTC. Protein product: CASSLPSGIYNEQFF.

V and J are TRBV7-6 and TRBJ2-7, with D hard to call. The V end lost 3 bases, the J end lost 4 bases, and 13 bases lay between the germline ends. This CDR3 is 14 amino acids long. Germline values: CDR1 SGHVS, CDR2 FNYEAQ. The CDR3 DNA reads TGTGCCAGCAGCTTTAAGGAGCCCCCATACGAGCAGTACTTC. It encodes CASSFKEPPYEQYF. The complete variable domain, with remaining parts taken from reference TRBV7-6 and TRBJ2-7, reads GAGVSQSPRYKVTKRGQDVALRCDPISGHVSLYWYRQALGQGPEFLTYFNYEAQQDKSGLPNDRFSAERPEGSISTLTIQRTEQRDSAMYRCASSFKEPPYEQYFGPGTRLTVT.

The rearrangement links TRBV6-5 to TRBJ2-7; D gene uncertain. V was shortened by 0 bases and J by 0 bases, with 9 bases between the two germline ends. CDR1 MNHEY and CDR2 SVGAGI come from the germline V gene. The CDR3 consists of 15 residues. The CDR3 region is CASSYSIGSSYEQYF. CDR3 nucleotide sequence: TGTGCCAGCAGTTACTCGATTGGAAGCTCCTACGAGCAGTACTTC.

The rearrangement uses TRBV5-1 and TRBJ2-3; no reliable D call. This CDR3 spans 17 amino acids. Deletions cut 4 bases from V and 3 bases from J, with 21 bases between. Germline V gives CDR1 SGHRS, CDR2 YFSETQ. The CDR3 loop reads CASSPSPVDLRTDTQYF. CDR3 DNA sequence: TGCGCCAGCAGCCCGTCACCGGTCGACCTAAGAACAGATACGCAGTATTTT.

This clone was observed a single time. This chain links TRBV7-6 with TRBJ1-3; D unclear. The CDR3 sequence is 16 residues long. Between the trimmed V and J ends, which lost 5 bases and 0 bases, there was a span of 14 bases. CDR1 is SGHVS and CDR2 is FNYEAQ in the germline V gene. Here the CDR3 DNA reads TGTGCCAGCAGCCCATCGTCGGATAGCTCTGGAAACACCATATATTTT. Encoded protein: CASSPSSDSSGNTIYF.

This chain connects TRBV6-6 to TRBJ2-7, with D hard to call. V was cut by 0 bases and J by 3 bases, with 15 bases left in between. There are 16 residues in the CDR3. Germline V CDR1 and CDR2: MNHNY, SVGAGI (reference sequence). The CDR3 protein is CASSYSMVTEFYEQYF. The CDR3 DNA reads as TGTGCCAGCAGTTACTCGATGGTAACGGAGTTCTACGAGCAGTACTTC.

This clone was counted a single time. This rearrangement joins TRBV28 to TRBJ2-3; D is uncertain. The germline V and J ends were trimmed by 5 bases and 0 bases, with 18 bases remaining between them. The CDR3 is made up of 17 amino acids. Germline CDR1 reads MDHEN; CDR2 reads SYDVKM. In DNA, the CDR3 is TGTGCCAGCAGTGGTATTGAACAGACAATTAGCACAGATACGCAGTATTTT. This translates into CASSGIEQTISTDTQYF.

The chain combines TRBV28 with TRBJ2-2, with D hard to call. The CDR3 loop spans 15 amino acids. V was cut by 4 bases and J by 3 bases, with 12 bases left in between. Germline V gene sequence: CDR1 MDHEN, CDR2 SYDVKM. The CDR3 is CASSSLGRDTGELFF. The CDR3 nucleotides read TGTGCCAGCAGTTCGCTGGGCCGCGACACCGGGGAGCTGTTTTTT.

V usage is TRBV7-9 and J usage is TRBJ2-2; D gene ambiguous. Trimming left V 6 bases short and J 2 bases short, with 10 bases between. Germline V CDR1 and CDR2: SEHNR, FQNEAQ (reference sequence). The CDR3 totals 14 residues. The DNA for the CDR3 is TGTGCCAGCAGACCAGGCATCAACACCGGGGAGCTGTTTTTT. Translating it yields CASRPGINTGELFF.

The CDR3 DNA reads TGTGCCAGCAGTTACCGCGCAAGGGTCAATCAGCCCCAGCATTTT. As protein: CASSYRARVNQPQHF. This chain links TRBV6-6 with TRBJ1-5; the D is unclear. The length of the CDR3 is 15 residues. The germline gives CDR1 MNHNY, CDR2 SVGAGI (reference sequence). V was shortened by 2 bases and J by 3 bases, with 11 bases between the two germline ends.

The chain is built from TRBV4-1 and TRBJ2-1, with TRBD2 identical over 7 bases. There are 17 residues in the CDR3. The V and J ends lost 0 bases and 0 bases, in that order; junction bases with no gene match: 5. CDR1 is MGHRA, CDR2 YSYEKL, per germline. The CDR3 loop reads CASSQDRRGSSYNEQFF. The CDR3 DNA reads as TGCGCCAGCAGCCAAGATAGGCGCGGGAGCTCCTACAATGAGCAGTTCTTC.